The T cell receptor beta chain described here comes from a study of T cell responses to AZD1222 COVID-19 vaccine. Looked up from germline, CDR1 is SGHAT and CDR2 is FQDESV (reference sequence). The CDR3 covers 14 residues. V lost 3 bases to trimming and J lost 0 bases; unmatched junction nucleotides: 1. The method was immunoSEQ multiplex PCR; TCRdb's version includes in-frame clones alone and lacks a portion of them. This sample carries roughly 100,000 clones, around nine tenths of them seen once, and the ten largest clones take approximately 3%. The sequence was obtained from an adult who received the MenACWY meningococcal vaccine as a control. The specimen was peripheral blood, collected 28 days after the second dose of the MenACWY control vaccine. This chain joins TRBV11-1 and TRBJ2-7; 8 nucleotides line up with TRBD1. The CDR3 DNA follows: TGTGCCAGCAGCTTGGGACAGGTCTCCTACGAGCAGTACTTC. Protein sequence: CASSLGQVSYEQYF.